A selection of T cell receptor beta chains follows, all from one sample in a study of response to subunit inactivated influenza vaccine. TCRdb passed the RT-PCR reads through MiXCR, listing each CDR3 protein once. The top ten hold about 9.4% of the sample, which has about 620,000 distinct CDR3 sequences, approximately 12% seen once. Sample: PBMCs from blood, taken on the day of vaccination. These receptors were collected from a man in his fifties who received an inactivated influenza vaccine. Both conserved end residues are part of each CDR3. Each record gives: D gene, J gene, CDR3 length, V gene, clone size, CDR3 DNA, CDR3 protein. A D gene is named only where the DNA matches it firmly. Expanded clones are given a class, and other clones once, few, many or no size at all.

>-|TRBJ2-7|14|TRBV10-3|-
TGTGCCATCAGTGAGGGAAACAAAGCCTACGAGCAGTACTTC
CAISEGNKAYEQYF
>TRBD2|TRBJ2-7|12|TRBV7-2|-
TGTGCTACCTCCCTAGCGGGGGTTGAGCAGTACTTC
CATSLAGVEQYF
>TRBD1|TRBJ2-1|15|TRBV9|-
TGTGCCAGCAGCGTTGGGACAGGCCCTTACAATGAGCAGTTCTTC
CASSVGTGPYNEQFF
>-|TRBJ1-4|14|TRBV12-3/TRBV12-4|-
TGTGCCACCTCCGCGAGGCCAACTAATGAAAAACTGTTTTTT
CATSARPTNEKLFF
>-|TRBJ2-1|17|TRBV7-9|few
TGTGCCTCAGGCCCCGGACGAGGGGCCGCTTTGGACAATGAGCAGTTCTTC
CASGPGRGAALDNEQFF
>-|TRBJ1-3|16|TRBV27|-
TGTGCCAGCAGAGAGTTTGGGTCAGGGATTGGGAACACCATATATTTT
CASREFGSGIGNTIYF
>-|TRBJ2-3|13|TRBV29-1|-
TGCAGCGCCCGGACAATCACCACAGATACGCAGTATTTT
CSARTITTDTQYF
>TRBD2|TRBJ2-7|17|TRBV20-1|many
TGCAGTGCTAGAGTGGGTCGGACTAGCGGGAGTTGGTACGAGCAGTACTTC
CSARVGRTSGSWYEQYF
>-|TRBJ2-7|15|TRBV20-1|-
TGCAGTGCGCTAGACCCAGCGGGTTCCTCCTACGAGCAGTACTTC
CSALDPAGSSYEQYF
>TRBD2|TRBJ2-1|14|TRBV12-3/TRBV12-4|-
TGTGCCAGCAGCCTCGGGGGGGTGGGTAATGAGCAGTTCTTC
CASSLGGVGNEQFF
>-|TRBJ2-6|16|TRBV4-2|few
TGTGCCAGCAGCGGGCAGACTTATTCTGGGGCCAACGTCCTGACTTTC
CASSGQTYSGANVLTF
>-|TRBJ2-2|17|TRBV28|few
TGTGCCAGCAGTTTATTCGGTCTGGGGGAAAGCACCGGGGAGCTGTTTTTT
CASSLFGLGESTGELFF
>TRBD1|TRBJ2-3|15|TRBV28|many
TGTGCCAGCAGTACAACGGGGACAGTCGGTGATACGCAGTATTTT
CASSTTGTVGDTQYF
>TRBD1|TRBJ1-1|16|TRBV4-1|few
TGCGCCAGCAGCCAAGGGACAGGAACCATGAACACTGAAGCTTTCTTT
CASSQGTGTMNTEAFF
>TRBD1|TRBJ2-3|15|TRBV7-2|few
TGTGCCAGCGGCTTAGGACAGGGGCACACAGATACGCAGTATTTT
CASGLGQGHTDTQYF
>TRBD1|TRBJ1-5|13|TRBV10-3|-
TGTGCCATCAGGGACAGGCTGGATCAGCCCCAGCATTTT
CAIRDRLDQPQHF
>-|TRBJ1-2|12|TRBV20-1|few
TGCAGTGCTAGGGACCCACACTATGGCTACACCTTC
CSARDPHYGYTF
>TRBD1|TRBJ2-2|16|TRBV19|-
TGTGCCAGTAGTATAGAATTGACAGGGGATCCCGGGGAGCTGTTTTTT
CASSIELTGDPGELFF
>-|TRBJ1-6|15|TRBV10-3|-
TGTGCCATCGGTGGAGGGGAGATGGCTAATTCACCCCTCCACTTT
CAIGGGEMANSPLHF
>-|TRBJ2-7|16|TRBV5-1|many
TGCGCCAGCAGCTTGGTCCTGTCAAGCATGGGCTACGAGCAGTACTTC
CASSLVLSSMGYEQYF
>TRBD2|TRBJ2-4|15|TRBV4-1|few
TGCGCCAGCAGCCAATATAGCGGGGGGGAAAACATTCAGTACTTC
CASSQYSGGENIQYF
>-|TRBJ2-2|12|TRBV7-6|-
TGTGCCAGCAGCTTCCAACACGGGGAGCTGTTTTTT
CASSFQHGELFF
>-|TRBJ2-3|16|TRBV27|-
TGTGCCAGCAGTTTTAGGAAAGCCGCGGGCACAGATACGCAGTATTTT
CASSFRKAAGTDTQYF
>-|TRBJ1-5|15|TRBV27|many
TGTGCCAGCAGTAAGGGGGGGGGGGGCAATCAGCCCCAGCATTTT
CASSKGGGGNQPQHF
>TRBD1|TRBJ2-1|15|TRBV19|few
TGTGCCAGTAGAAGTCAGGACAGGGGATACAATGAGCAGTTCTTC
CASRSQDRGYNEQFF
>TRBD2|TRBJ2-1|15|TRBV12-3/TRBV12-4|many
TGTGCCAGCAGCCCCCAACTAGCGGGAGTCAATGAGCAGTTCTTC
CASSPQLAGVNEQFF
>-|TRBJ2-2|13|TRBV7-7|-
TGTGCTAGCAGCTTAGATGTCGCCGGGGAGCTGTTTTTT
CASSLDVAGELFF
>TRBD2|TRBJ2-3|13|TRBV20-1|-
TGCAGTGCTAGTGGGGACTATACAGATACGCAGTATTTT
CSASGDYTDTQYF
>TRBD1|TRBJ2-1|15|TRBV5-1|few
TGCGCCAGCAGCTCGACAGGGGAATACGTCTATGAGCAGTTCTTC
CASSSTGEYVYEQFF
>TRBD1|TRBJ2-7|15|TRBV7-9|few
TGTGCCAGCAGCTCCGGACAGGGGAAGGTTGACGAGCAGTACTTC
CASSSGQGKVDEQYF
>-|TRBJ1-5|14|TRBV7-2|few
TGTGCCAGCAGCTTAAAAACTTTCGGTCAGCCCCAGCATTTT
CASSLKTFGQPQHF
>-|TRBJ2-5|15|TRBV24-1|-
TGTGCCACCAGTGATTCCGGCAGGGTACAAGAGACCCAGTACTTC
CATSDSGRVQETQYF
>-|TRBJ1-1|14|TRBV21-1|few
TGTGCCAGCAGCAAAAGACGTCAGAACACTGAAGCTTTCTTT
CASSKRRQNTEAFF
>-|TRBJ1-1|14|TRBV5-5|-
TGTGCCAGCAGCTTGGGGGTTCAGAACACTGAAGCTTTCTTT
CASSLGVQNTEAFF
>-|TRBJ2-6|16|TRBV30|few
TGTGCCTGGATCCCGGGGCTGAGGTTCGGGGCCAACGTCCTGACTTTC
CAWIPGLRFGANVLTF
>-|TRBJ1-3|13|TRBV5-1|-
TGCGCCAGCAGCTTGTTCGGGGGAGACACCATATATTTT
CASSLFGGDTIYF
>TRBD1|TRBJ2-2|15|TRBV12-3/TRBV12-4|many
TGTGCCAGCAGCCGTGGGACAGGGGTAACCGGGGAGCTGTTTTTT
CASSRGTGVTGELFF
>-|TRBJ1-5|15|TRBV19|-
TGTGCCAGTAGTATCAAACGGGCGGGCAATCAGCCCCAGCATTTT
CASSIKRAGNQPQHF
>-|TRBJ2-5|12|TRBV6-2/TRBV6-3|many
TGTGCCAGCAGGACAGTTGGAGAGACCCAGTACTTC
CASRTVGETQYF
>-|TRBJ1-5|12|TRBV20-1|few
TGCAGTGCTAACGGGATCAATCAGCCCCAGCATTTT
CSANGINQPQHF
>-|TRBJ1-4|13|TRBV30|-
TGTGCCTGGAGTGCTCGGCTCAATGAAAAACTGTTTTTT
CAWSARLNEKLFF
>TRBD2|TRBJ2-1|16|TRBV5-1|-
TGCGCCAGCGGCCAGACTAGCGGGTTTTCCTACAATGAGCAGTTCTTC
CASGQTSGFSYNEQFF
>TRBD1|TRBJ2-7|14|TRBV10-3|few
TGTGCCATCAGTACTACAGGGGATAACTACGAGCAGTACTTC
CAISTTGDNYEQYF
>TRBD2|TRBJ2-1|12|TRBV28|-
TGTGCCAGCAGCCGGGGGGGGTATGAGCAGTTCTTC
CASSRGGYEQFF
>-|TRBJ2-5|12|TRBV7-9|many
TGTGCCAGCAGCTCCGTTGAAGAGACCCAGTACTTC
CASSSVEETQYF
>-|TRBJ2-3|15|TRBV7-9|few
TGTGCCAGCAGCTTCCCGACAGGAAGCACAGATACGCAGTATTTT
CASSFPTGSTDTQYF
>TRBD2|TRBJ2-3|16|TRBV28|-
TGTGCCAGCACCTCCCCGACTAGCGGGAACACAGATACGCAGTATTTT
CASTSPTSGNTDTQYF
>TRBD2|TRBJ2-1|14|TRBV12-5|few
TGTGCTAGTGGTCTAACGGGAGGGGGCAATGAGCAGTTCTTC
CASGLTGGGNEQFF
>-|TRBJ2-2|16|TRBV7-8|few
TGTGCCAGCAGCTCCCGGAGGATCCCGAACACCGGGGAGCTGTTTTTT
CASSSRRIPNTGELFF
>-|TRBJ2-3|16|TRBV28|few
TGTGCCAGCAGCCCGAGGGGGGAGGGGAACACAGATACGCAGTATTTT
CASSPRGEGNTDTQYF